The rows below give T cell receptor beta chains drawn from one sample of a study of identical twins. From the 5' RACE reads, TCRdb called clonotypes with MiXCR, one entry per CDR3 protein. Here the sample spans 570,000 or so distinct CDR3 sequences, 7.5% to 10% being singletons. These same data were also listed under a study on yellow fever vaccine responses in identical twins.

Sequencing was done on a sample of PBMCs. These receptors all come from a woman aged 18-35 years in good health. The CDR3 runs from the conserved cysteine through the conserved F or W. D genes are given only for firm matches. Size is omitted from some rows. Given values are once, few, many or a class for expanded clones.

>few|NA|TRBV3-1|TRBJ1-4
CASSQVAGRLGGKLFF
TGTGCCAGCAGCCAGGTCGCAGGCCGTCTCGGTGGAAAACTGTTTTTT
>few|NA|TRBV3-1|TRBJ2-3
CASSRDIQFTQYF
TGTGCCAGCAGCCGCGATATACAGTTTACGCAGTATTTT
>few|NA|TRBV7-8|TRBJ2-7
CASSPQTLADSYEQYF
TGTGCCAGCAGCCCTCAGACTCTCGCGGACAGCTACGAGCAGTACTTC
>many|NA|TRBV2|TRBJ2-2
CASSEARSGGELFF
TGTGCCAGCAGTGAAGCTCGTTCGGGCGGGGAGCTGTTTTTT
>few|NA|TRBV7-3|TRBJ2-6
CASSFLPQSGGANVLTF
TGTGCCAGCAGCTTTTTACCCCAGAGTGGTGGGGCCAACGTCCTGACTTTC
>many|TRBD2|TRBV27|TRBJ2-7
CASRGLAGGPAYEQYF
TGTGCCAGCCGGGGACTAGCGGGGGGCCCCGCCTACGAGCAGTACTTC
>NA|NA|TRBV29-1|TRBJ2-7
CSVEDLGDEQYF
TGCAGCGTTGAAGATCTCGGCGACGAGCAGTACTTC
>NA|NA|TRBV19|TRBJ2-7
CASSFGGSDEQYF
TGTGCCAGTAGTTTCGGCGGGTCGGACGAGCAGTACTTC
>NA|NA|TRBV11-1|TRBJ2-1
CASRDNLPGYNEQFF
TGTGCCAGCAGGGATAACCTCCCAGGGTACAATGAGCAGTTCTTC
>NA|NA|TRBV20-1|TRBJ2-5
CSARVVTTQETQYF
TGCAGTGCTAGAGTTGTGACAACGCAAGAGACCCAGTACTTC
>NA|TRBD1|TRBV18|TRBJ2-3
CASSRGTGQPPTDTQYF
TGTGCCAGCTCACGAGGGACAGGCCAACCCCCCACAGATACGCAGTATTTT
>few|NA|TRBV7-3|TRBJ2-3
CASSLSPDFPTDTQYF
TGTGCCAGCAGCTTATCTCCCGACTTCCCCACAGATACGCAGTATTTT
>many|TRBD2|TRBV5-1|TRBJ2-5
CASSLLGLQETQYF
TGCGCCAGCAGCTTGTTGGGACTACAAGAGACCCAGTACTTC
>NA|TRBD1|TRBV7-8|TRBJ2-7
CASSLAGTGKFIYEQYF
TGTGCCAGCAGCTTAGCCGGGACAGGAAAATTCATCTACGAGCAGTACTTC
>NA|TRBD1|TRBV23-1|TRBJ1-5
CASSGQGLSNQPQHF
TGCGCCAGCAGCGGACAGGGATTGAGCAATCAGCCCCAGCATTTT
>NA|NA|TRBV7-9|TRBJ2-4
CASSRLGIQYF
TGTGCCAGCAGCCGCCTGGGCATTCAGTACTTC
>few|TRBD2|TRBV7-2|TRBJ2-3
CASRLGLRSDTQYF
TGTGCCAGCAGATTGGGACTACGCTCAGATACGCAGTATTTT
>NA|NA|TRBV29-1|TRBJ2-7
CSVRRGIYEQYF
TGCAGCGTCCGTCGGGGAATCTACGAGCAGTACTTC
>few|TRBD1|TRBV7-6|TRBJ2-7
CASSLALDGTGSNEQYF
TGTGCCAGCAGCTTAGCGCTCGATGGGACAGGGAGCAACGAGCAGTACTTC
>NA|NA|TRBV7-6|TRBJ2-5
CASSLFLEQETQYF
TGTGCCAGCAGCTTATTCCTCGAGCAAGAGACCCAGTACTTC
>many|NA|TRBV5-6|TRBJ1-1
CASSLGRKLSNTEAFF
TGTGCCAGCAGCTTGGGGCGGAAATTAAGCAACACTGAAGCTTTCTTT
>many|TRBD1|TRBV7-9|TRBJ2-5
CASRMTGEETQYF
TGTGCCAGCAGGATGACAGGGGAAGAGACCCAGTACTTC
>few|NA|TRBV15|TRBJ2-2
CATSRNTGELFF
TGTGCCACCAGCCGGAACACCGGGGAGCTGTTTTTT
>few|NA|TRBV7-8|TRBJ2-3
CASSLGPGRADTQYF
TGTGCCAGCAGCTTAGGCCCGGGTCGCGCAGATACGCAGTATTTT
>NA|TRBD1|TRBV27|TRBJ1-6
CASSRDRVDSPLHF
TGTGCCAGCAGTCGAGACAGGGTCGATTCACCCCTCCACTTT
>NA|TRBD2|TRBV24-1|TRBJ2-1
CATSDVLAGVTDEQFF
TGTGCCACCAGTGACGTACTAGCGGGAGTTACGGATGAGCAGTTCTTC
>NA|TRBD2|TRBV7-6|TRBJ2-1
CASSGLAGGGVQFF
TGTGCCAGCAGCGGACTAGCGGGAGGAGGTGTGCAGTTCTTC
>few|NA|TRBV7-2|TRBJ2-7
CASSLVTDAYEQYF
TGTGCCAGCAGCTTAGTCACAGATGCCTACGAGCAGTACTTC
>many|NA|TRBV10-2|TRBJ2-3
CASSDPPGQRDTQYF
TGCGCCAGCAGTGACCCTCCGGGTCAGCGAGATACGCAGTATTTT
>many|NA|TRBV4-2|TRBJ1-1
CASSQDYQNTEAFF
TGTGCCAGCAGCCAAGATTATCAGAACACTGAAGCTTTCTTT
>few|TRBD1|TRBV29-1|TRBJ2-7
CSVVEGGYEAEQYF
TGCAGCGTTGTGGAAGGGGGCTATGAAGCCGAGCAGTACTTC
>few|NA|TRBV9|TRBJ2-3
CASSPRSLASSTDTQYF
TGTGCCAGCAGCCCCAGGTCCTTGGCCTCCTCCACAGATACGCAGTATTTT
>NA|TRBD2|TRBV12-3/TRBV12-4|TRBJ2-5
CASSFGSGGYQETQYF
TGTGCCAGCAGTTTTGGGTCGGGGGGTTATCAAGAGACCCAGTACTTC
>many|NA|TRBV27|TRBJ2-5
CASSSLDTQETQYF
TGTGCCAGCAGTTCGTTAGACACACAAGAGACCCAGTACTTC
>NA|TRBD1|TRBV3-1|TRBJ1-3
CASSRVAGTGADTIYF
TGTGCCAGCAGCCGAGTGGCCGGGACAGGTGCGGACACCATATATTTT
>NA|NA|TRBV14|TRBJ1-1
CASSRNLESEAFF
TGTGCCAGCAGCCGAAACCTAGAGTCTGAAGCTTTCTTT
>few|NA|TRBV2|TRBJ2-1
CASNQGGSVIWDNEQFF
TGTGCCAGCAATCAGGGGGGGTCGGTAATATGGGACAATGAGCAGTTCTTC
>NA|NA|TRBV20-1|TRBJ1-5
CSARDFTVTNQPQHF
TGCAGTGCTAGAGATTTTACAGTCACCAATCAGCCCCAGCATTTT
>NA|NA|TRBV27|TRBJ1-6
CASSLGDGPSSYNSPLHF
TGTGCCAGCAGTTTAGGGGACGGTCCTAGCTCCTATAATTCACCCCTCCACTTT
>many|TRBD1|TRBV10-3|TRBJ2-7
CAISEDRVVEQYF
TGTGCCATCAGTGAGGACAGGGTGGTCGAGCAGTACTTC
>many|NA|TRBV10-2|TRBJ2-1
CASRGGGGGAMGEQFF
TGCGCCAGCAGGGGAGGAGGTGGGGGGGCGATGGGTGAGCAGTTCTTC
>few|NA|TRBV12-3/TRBV12-4|TRBJ1-3
CASRRGIRGNTIYF
TGTGCTAGCAGGAGGGGTATTAGAGGAAACACCATATATTTT
>NA|TRBD1|TRBV20-1|TRBJ2-3
CSARDRMRDRALWSTDTQYF
TGCAGTGCTAGAGATAGAATGAGGGACAGGGCTCTTTGGTCCACAGATACGCAGTATTTT
>many|NA|TRBV7-2|TRBJ2-6
CASSRLSGSGANVLTF
TGTGCCAGCAGCCGTCTTTCAGGCTCTGGGGCCAACGTCCTGACTTTC
>many|NA|TRBV29-1|TRBJ2-5
CSVESGVQETQYF
TGCAGCGTTGAGTCAGGGGTCCAAGAGACCCAGTACTTC
>few|TRBD2|TRBV29-1|TRBJ2-3
CSVEQPLGGEDTQYF
TGCAGCGTTGAACAACCGTTGGGGGGGGAAGATACGCAGTATTTT
>NA|TRBD1|TRBV6-1|TRBJ1-2
CASSKGTAYGYTF
TGTGCCAGCAGTAAAGGGACAGCCTATGGCTACACCTTC
>few|NA|TRBV7-2|TRBJ1-1
CASSLEGRGGNTEAFF
TGTGCCAGCAGCTTAGAGGGTCGGGGGGGGAACACTGAAGCTTTCTTT
>NA|NA|TRBV18|TRBJ2-3
CASSPVRGADTQYF
TGTGCCAGCTCACCGGTGAGGGGAGCAGATACGCAGTATTTT
>many|TRBD1|TRBV6-4|TRBJ2-2
CASSEAGGTGELFF
TGTGCCAGCAGTGAGGCAGGGGGCACCGGGGAGCTGTTTTTT
>few|TRBD2|TRBV20-1|TRBJ2-7
CSARDLRRLAGYEQYF
TGCAGTGCTAGAGATCTCAGGCGACTAGCGGGCTACGAGCAGTACTTC
>many|NA|TRBV20-1|TRBJ2-1
CSALPRDTKGSYNEQFF
TGCAGTGCTTTACCCCGGGACACCAAGGGCTCCTACAATGAGCAGTTCTTC
>once|NA|TRBV2|TRBJ2-1
CASSEASSYEQFF
TGTGCCAGCAGTGAGGCTAGTTCCTATGAGCAGTTCTTC
>many|NA|TRBV20-1|TRBJ2-1
CSAREDPASEQFF
TGCAGTGCTAGAGAGGACCCGGCGAGTGAGCAGTTCTTC
>many|NA|TRBV2|TRBJ1-1
CASSEGRHGGTEAFF
TGTGCCAGCAGTGAAGGTCGTCACGGGGGCACTGAAGCTTTCTTT